The 30 T cell receptor beta chains presented below share a single source sample, sequenced in a study of control samples from healthy donors and cancer patients. Assay used: immunoSEQ multiplex PCR; TCRdb lists only in-frame clones, some missing. Here the sample spans around 89,000 clones, roughly four fifths being singletons. Sequencing input: blood. Receptors originate from a woman in her sixties in good health.

In its sample, this clone was seen once. The chain uses TRBV7-9 and TRBJ1-4, with D perhaps matching TRBD1 (6 bases). The CDR3 loop spans 17 amino acids. V was trimmed by 5 bases and J by 5 bases, leaving 21 bases between them. Germline values: CDR1 SEHNR, CDR2 FQNEAQ (reference sequence). Here the CDR3 reads CASSPTRTGTLNEKLFF. In nucleotides, the CDR3 is TGTGCCAGCAGCCCGACCCGTACAGGGACATTGAATGAAAAACTGTTTTTT.

This clone was recorded once. V usage is TRBV3-1 (or the pseudogene TRBV3-2) and J usage is TRBJ1-2; TRBD1 aligns across 8 bases. This CDR3 region has 12 residues. Per germline, CDR1 LGHDT and CDR2 YNNKEL (reference sequence). The junction had 4 bases not matched to a gene; V was cut back by 7 bases and J by 6 bases. CDR3: CASTQGADGYTF. CDR3 bases: TGTGCCAGCACTCAGGGGGCTGATGGCTACACCTTC.

This clone was observed a handful of times. The chain uses TRBV2 and TRBJ2-2; no reliable D call. The germline V gene has CDR1 SNHLY and CDR2 FYNNEI. V was cut by 1 base and J by 6 bases, with 6 bases left in between. The CDR3 covers 13 residues. CDR3 loop: CASSEGRPGELFF. The CDR3 DNA reads as TGTGCCAGCAGTGAAGGGAGACCCGGGGAGCTGTTTTTT.

The chain links TRBV7-2 to TRBJ2-5; D not resolved. Trimming took off 1 base at V and 4 bases at J, with 7 bases between the two ends. The CDR3 runs 13 residues. The germline gives CDR1 SGHTA, CDR2 FQGNSA. CDR3: CASSLVFGETQYF. In DNA form, the CDR3 reads TGTGCCAGCAGCTTAGTTTTCGGAGAGACCCAGTACTTC.

The chain combines TRBV5-1 with TRBJ2-3; 9 bases align to TRBD2. V shed 0 bases and J 1 base; nucleotides not matched to a gene: 6. The germline gives CDR1 SGHRS, CDR2 YFSETQ. This CDR3 has 17 amino acids. CDR3 nucleotide sequence: TGCGCCAGCAGCTTGGAAATAGCGGGGGCACGCACAGATACGCAGTATTTT. Translation gives CASSLEIAGARTDTQYF.

The chain carries TRBV27 and TRBJ2-7; 7 bases fit TRBD2. With 0 bases clipped from V and 2 bases from J, the junction kept 7 bases outside the gene matches. CDR3 size: 16 residues. The V gene's germline CDR1 is MNHEY and CDR2 SMNVEV (reference sequence). DNA for the CDR3: TGTGCCAGCAGTTTATCGGTGGCTAGCGGAGCCTACGAGCAGTACTTC. Protein: CASSLSVASGAYEQYF.

The rearrangement links TRBV27 to TRBJ1-2; D remains unclear. With 5 bases removed from V and 3 bases from J, the gap between germline ends came to 16 bases. Germline V CDR1 and CDR2: MNHEY, SMNVEV (reference sequence). The CDR3 is 15 residues long. The CDR3 DNA follows: TGTGCCAGCAGTATCGATCCGCGGAGGGACTATGGCTACACCTTC. The encoded protein is CASSIDPRRDYGYTF.

J is TRBJ2-5 and V is TRBV28; TRBD2 matches at 13 bases. V was pared by 4 bases and J by 10 bases, with 6 bases of the junction left unmatched. From germline, CDR1 is MDHEN and CDR2 SYDVKM. This CDR3 has 14 amino acids. The CDR3 DNA reads TGTGCCAGCAGTTCCCGGACTAGCGGGAGCATCCAGTACTTC. Amino acid sequence: CASSSRTSGSIQYF. The full variable domain, rest sourced from reference TRBV28 and TRBJ2-5, is DVKVTQSSRYLVKRTGEKVFLECVQDMDHENMFWYRQDPGLGLRLIYFSYDVKMKEKGDIPEGYSVSREKKERFSLILESASTNQTSMYLCASSSRTSGSIQYFGPGTRLLVL.

This clone has just a few counts. The chain joins TRBV10-2 to TRBJ1-5; D remains ambiguous. CDR1 is WSHSY and CDR2 is SAAADI in the germline V gene. The V end lost 1 base, the J end lost 7 bases, and 14 bases lay between the germline ends. The CDR3 totals 15 residues. The CDR3 here is CASSEYYRTGQPQHF. In DNA form, the CDR3 reads TGCGCCAGCAGTGAGTACTACCGGACGGGGCAGCCCCAGCATTTT.

The chain employs TRBV5-6 and TRBJ2-3, with a tentative D call TRBD2 (5 bases). This CDR3 is built from 14 residues. Trimming pared 3 bases from V and 3 bases from J, leaving 11 bases between. Germline V gives CDR1 SGHDT, CDR2 YYEEEE. CDR3 amino acids: CASSSQGGTDTQYF. The DNA for the CDR3 is TGTGCCAGCAGCTCGCAAGGCGGGACAGATACGCAGTATTTT. Variable domain in full (rest from reference TRBV5-6 and TRBJ2-3): DAGVTQSPTHLIKTRGQQVTLRCSPKSGHDTVSWYQQALGQGPQFIFQYYEEEERQRGNFPDRFSGHQFPNYSSELNVNALLLGDSALYLCASSSQGGTDTQYFGPGTRLTVL.

CDR3 nucleotides: TGTGCTAGTGGTTTGCTTGAAGGGAATGGGGCCCAGCATTTT. This gives the protein CASGLLEGNGAQHF. The rearrangement uses TRBV12-5 and TRBJ1-5; no clear D gene. Germline V lookup: CDR1 LGHNT, CDR2 FRNRAP. The V and J ends lost 2 bases and 11 bases respectively, with 16 bases between them. This CDR3 is built from 14 residues.

The chain uses TRBV10-3 and TRBJ1-1; D gene unclear. The germline CDR1 and CDR2 sequences are ENHRY and SYGVKD. Trimming cost V 5 bases and J 1 base, with 8 bases left between them. This CDR3 is 13 amino acids long. Here the CDR3 reads CAISSNGNTEAFF. As DNA, the CDR3 is TGTGCCATCAGTAGTAACGGGAACACTGAAGCTTTCTTT.

This CDR3 is CASSQAGGASGGLPDTQYF. CDR3 in DNA: TGCGCCAGCAGCCAAGCAGGGGGGGCTAGCGGGGGTTTGCCAGATACGCAGTATTTT. V gene TRBV4-3 combines with J gene TRBJ2-3; 10 positions match TRBD2. This CDR3 region has 19 residues. Germline V lookup: CDR1 LGHNA, CDR2 YSLEER. With V trimmed by 1 base and J by 4 bases, 14 bases remained unmatched.

J is TRBJ2-1 and V is TRBV11-3; tentative D call: TRBD2 (5 bases). Trimming removed 1 base at V and 9 bases at J, with 19 bases between. Germline V CDR1 and CDR2: SGHNT, YENEEA. This CDR3 has 16 residues. CDR3 sequence reads: CASSLGSPDNAGEQFF. The CDR3, as DNA: TGTGCCAGCAGCTTAGGCTCCCCAGACAACGCGGGTGAGCAGTTCTTC.

This clone appeared a single time. The chain employs TRBV6-1 and TRBJ2-3; D unresolved. The CDR3 is 16 residues long. Germline V gene lookup returns CDR1 MNHNS and CDR2 SASEGT. V was shortened by 4 bases and J by 0 bases, with 14 bases between the two germline ends. The CDR3 coding sequence is TGTGCCAGCAGTGTAGGGCTAGACCCTAGCACAGATACGCAGTATTTT. Amino acid sequence: CASSVGLDPSTDTQYF.

V usage is TRBV19 and J usage is TRBJ1-1, with 9 bases identical to TRBD1. The CDR3 consists of 14 residues. Per the germline V gene, CDR1 is LNHDA and CDR2 is SQIVND (reference sequence). Unmatched junction bases numbered 4, after V lost 5 bases and J lost 3 bases. The CDR3: CASSEQGADTEAFF. DNA for the CDR3: TGTGCCAGTAGTGAACAGGGGGCAGACACTGAAGCTTTCTTT.

The DNA of the CDR3 is TGTGCCAGCAAACACGGCGCTGGGATTAATTCACCCCTCCACTTT. Protein product: CASKHGAGINSPLHF. The chain couples TRBV21-1 to TRBJ1-6. TRBV21-1 is designated a pseudogene. The CDR3 is 15 amino acids.

V and J are TRBV7-2 and TRBJ1-1, with D possibly TRBD1 on 5 matching bases. The ends were cut back, 1 base at V and 5 bases at J, with 8 bases in the middle. The CDR3 spans 13 residues. The germline V gene has CDR1 SGHTA and CDR2 FQGNSA. The CDR3 region has the DNA TGTGCCAGCAGCTTAGATTGGGGGACTGAAGCTTTCTTT. Its translation is CASSLDWGTEAFF.

This chain uses TRBV5-1 with TRBJ2-3; the match to TRBD2 covers 9 bases. Germline CDR1 and CDR2: SGHRS and YFSETQ. V shed 5 bases and J 4 bases; nucleotides not matched to a gene: 5. CDR3 length: 14 amino acids. In nucleotides, the CDR3 is TGCGCCAGCAGACCCGTAGCGGGAGCAGATACGCAGTATTTT. Its protein is CASRPVAGADTQYF. The full variable domain, its missing parts supplied by reference TRBV5-1 and TRBJ2-3, is KAGVTQTPRYLIKTRGQQVTLSCSPISGHRSVSWYQQTPGQGLQFLFEYFSETQRNKGNFPGRFSGRQFSNSRSEMNVSTLELGDSALYLCASRPVAGADTQYFGPGTRLTVL.

This clone was picked up a small number of times. The rearrangement joins TRBV4-3 to TRBJ1-1; D is undetermined. The CDR3 is made up of 15 amino acids. Trimming removed 3 bases from V and 0 bases from J, with 11 bases in between. Per the germline V gene, CDR1 is LGHNA and CDR2 is YSLEER. CDR3 sequence: CASSHRRTMNTEAFF. The CDR3 coding sequence is TGCGCCAGCAGCCATAGACGGACGATGAACACTGAAGCTTTCTTT.

This chain links TRBV6-5 with TRBJ1-2, with TRBD1 matching over 7 bases. V trimming: 7 bases; J trimming: 6 bases; junction bases outside the gene matches: 11. The CDR3 runs 14 residues. Germline V gene data show CDR1 as MNHEY and CDR2 as SVGAGI. CDR3: CASNTNRGGHGYTF. DNA for the CDR3: TGTGCCAGCAACACAAACAGGGGAGGGCATGGCTACACCTTC.

The V call is TRBV27, the J call TRBJ1-4; D gene ambiguous. CDR3 length: 15 residues. The germline V and J ends were trimmed by 6 bases and 5 bases, with 16 bases remaining between them. Germline V gene lookup returns CDR1 MNHEY and CDR2 SMNVEV (reference sequence). CDR3 in DNA: TGTGCCAGCAGCTCCCGGTGGGTAGGAAATGAAAAACTGTTTTTT. This encodes CASSSRWVGNEKLFF. The full variable domain, completed using reference TRBV27 and TRBJ1-4, is EAQVTQNPRYLITVTGKKLTVTCSQNMNHEYMSWYRQDPGLGLRQIYYSMNVEVTDKGDVPEGYKVSRKEKRNFPLILESPSPNQTSLYFCASSSRWVGNEKLFFGSGTQLSVL.

V and J are TRBV4-1 and TRBJ2-5; D uncertain. Germline V gene sequence: CDR1 MGHRA, CDR2 YSYEKL. V lost 4 bases, J lost 5 bases, and 14 bases lay in between. This CDR3 has 14 amino acids. The chain's CDR3 is CASSRTAVGETQYF. Written as DNA, the CDR3 is TGCGCCAGCAGCCGTACCGCCGTGGGGGAGACCCAGTACTTC.

With regard to this clone: Other DNA sequences from this sample encode an identical CDR3 as well. The chain recombines TRBV18 with TRBJ1-1, with D perhaps TRBD1 (5 bases). Germline CDR1 and CDR2: KGHSH and LQKENI. V lost 4 bases and J lost 0, with 6 bases in between. There are 13 residues in the CDR3. CDR3 DNA: TGTGCCAGCTCACAGGGGTTGAACACTGAAGCTTTCTTT. The encoded protein is CASSQGLNTEAFF.

The rearrangement joins TRBV2 to TRBJ1-6; the D is unclear. The CDR3 extends over 12 amino acids. Germline V gene sequence: CDR1 SNHLY, CDR2 FYNNEI. Trimming left V 6 bases short and J 14 bases short, with 14 bases between. CDR3: CASSEQEVALHF. CDR3 DNA: TGTGCCAGCAGCGAGCAGGAGGTGGCCCTCCACTTT.

CDR3 protein: CAISVSSGTTDTQYF. The CDR3 coding sequence is TGTGCCATCAGTGTATCAAGCGGAACCACAGATACGCAGTATTTT. J is TRBJ2-3 and V is TRBV10-3; maybe TRBD2 (5 bases). Trimming took 4 bases from V and 2 from J, leaving 13 bases between them. The CDR3 extends over 15 amino acids. Germline V CDR1 and CDR2: ENHRY, SYGVKD.

A single count supports this clone. V and J are TRBV7-2 and TRBJ1-4, with 9 nucleotides matching TRBD1. The CDR3 loop spans 16 amino acids. V lost 5 bases and J lost 5; bases outside the gene matches: 9. Germline V lookup: CDR1 SGHTA, CDR2 FQGNSA. CDR3 sequence reads: CASSLQPTGGNEKLFF. In DNA, the CDR3 is TGTGCCAGCAGCCTACAACCGACAGGGGGGAATGAAAAACTGTTTTTT.

The chain carries TRBV6-5 and TRBJ1-3; D possibly corresponds to TRBD1 (6 bases). V was cut by 6 bases and J by 0 bases, with 12 bases left in between. Per the germline V gene, CDR1 is MNHEY and CDR2 is SVGAGI. This CDR3 is built from 15 residues. The CDR3 reads CASRNTGSSGNTIYF. In nucleotides, the CDR3 is TGTGCCAGCAGAAATACAGGGAGCTCTGGAAACACCATATATTTT.

The chain recombines TRBV2 with TRBJ2-2; TRBD2 matches at 7 bases. V lost 3 bases and J lost 4; bases outside the gene matches: 8. This CDR3 spans 16 amino acids. Germline assignment: CDR1 SNHLY and CDR2 FYNNEI. CDR3 coding DNA: TGTGCCAGCAGTGAGGTTGCGGGAGTTACCACCGGGGAGCTGTTTTTT. Translation gives CASSEVAGVTTGELFF.

The rearrangement links TRBV6-5 to TRBJ2-7, with D perhaps matching TRBD1 or TRBD2 (6 bases each). V was shortened by 6 bases and J by 3 bases, with 15 bases between the two germline ends. The CDR3 contains 14 residues. Per the germline V gene, CDR1 is MNHEY and CDR2 is SVGAGI. The DNA of the CDR3 is TGTGCCAGCAGCACACAGGGAGGTAGCTACGAGCAGTACTTC. It translates to CASSTQGGSYEQYF.